Listed below are T cell receptor beta chains from one sample, sequenced in a study of PD-L1 blockade in urothelial cancer. The method was immunoSEQ multiplex PCR; TCRdb's version includes in-frame clones alone and lacks a portion of them. This table has over 70,000 clones, 75% to 90% appearing once. The sequenced sample was PBMCs, obtained around atezolizumab (anti-PD-L1) treatment. The origin of the receptors is a man between 65 and 85 years old with urothelial cancer. Both conserved end residues are part of each CDR3. Each record gives: D gene, clone size, V gene, J gene, CDR3 protein, CDR3 DNA. The D gene is left open where the match is weak. For some rows the clone size is stated as once, few or many, or as a class when expanded; others skip it.

TRBD1	-	TRBV5-1	TRBJ1-6	CASSGTGQGVSPLHF	TGCGCCAGCAGCGGGACCGGACAGGGGGTTTCACCCCTCCACTTT
-	-	TRBV5-1	TRBJ2-2	CASSLLTGETGELFF	TGCGCCAGCAGCTTGTTAACAGGAGAGACCGGGGAGCTGTTTTTT
TRBD2	-	TRBV7-3	TRBJ2-1	CASSAYLAGEQFF	TGTGCCAGCAGCGCTTACCTAGCGGGTGAGCAGTTCTTC
TRBD2	-	TRBV29-1	TRBJ2-5	CSVNPPGRAQETQYF	TGCAGCGTTAACCCTCCCGGGAGGGCACAAGAGACCCAGTACTTC
TRBD1	once	TRBV19	TRBJ1-4	CASSPLGQGTGFNEKLFF	TGTGCCAGTAGCCCACTGGGACAGGGAACAGGATTTAATGAAAAACTGTTTTTT
TRBD1	-	TRBV7-9	TRBJ1-1	CASSLADRAGTEAFF	TGTGCCAGCAGCTTAGCGGACAGGGCCGGCACTGAAGCTTTCTTT
-	-	TRBV10-3	TRBJ1-3	CAISVGVSSGNTIYF	TGTGCCATCAGTGTAGGGGTGAGCTCTGGAAACACCATATATTTT
TRBD2	-	TRBV19	TRBJ2-3	CASSIGGGPGDTQYF	TGTGCCAGTAGTATCGGCGGGGGGCCCGGAGATACGCAGTATTTT
-	-	TRBV7-9	TRBJ2-3	CASSLTLETYTDTQYF	TGTGCCAGCAGCTTAACCCTAGAGACCTACACAGATACGCAGTATTTT
-	few	TRBV7-9	TRBJ2-2	CASSSRESNTGELFF	TGTGCCAGCAGCTCCCGGGAGAGCAACACCGGGGAGCTGTTTTTT
TRBD1	-	TRBV7-8	TRBJ1-6	CASSLNRGANSPLHF	TGTGCCAGCAGTTTAAACAGGGGTGCTAATTCACCCCTCCACTTT
-	-	TRBV5-1	TRBJ1-1	CASSRQENTEAFF	TGCGCCAGCAGCCGGCAGGAGAACACTGAAGCTTTCTTT
-	-	TRBV5-4	TRBJ2-3	CASRYGTNHTDTQYF	TGTGCCAGCAGATATGGGACAAACCACACAGATACGCAGTATTTT
TRBD2	-	TRBV7-2	TRBJ2-5	CASSSRLAGETQYF	TGTGCCAGCAGCTCAAGACTAGCGGGAGAGACCCAGTACTTC
-	-	TRBV6-5	TRBJ2-1	CASSYSSQGTYNEQFF	TGTGCCAGCAGTTACTCGAGTCAGGGGACCTACAATGAGCAGTTCTTC
TRBD1	-	TRBV5-6	TRBJ1-2	CASSGYRGGGYTF	TGTGCCAGCAGCGGATACAGGGGCGGCGGCTACACCTTC
-	-	TRBV7-8	TRBJ1-4	CASSATEQRGKLFF	TGTGCCAGCAGCGCCACCGAGCAGAGAGGGAAACTGTTTTTT
-	-	TRBV5-5	TRBJ1-1	CASSLAAGEAFF	TGTGCCAGCAGCTTGGCTGCGGGTGAAGCTTTCTTT
-	-	TRBV6-5	TRBJ2-3	CASSYDHIRDTQYF	TGTGCCAGCAGTTACGACCACATCAGGGATACGCAGTATTTT
-	-	TRBV5-6	TRBJ1-2	CASSPLQYRDRGYTF	TGTGCCAGCAGCCCCTTACAGTACCGAGACCGGGGCTACACCTTC
-	-	TRBV7-2	TRBJ1-2	CASSLVADYGYTF	TGTGCCAGCAGCTTAGTGGCGGATTATGGCTACACCTTC
-	-	TRBV2	TRBJ1-3	CASSEGLISGNTIYF	TGTGCCAGCAGTGAAGGACTGATCTCTGGAAACACCATATATTTT
-	-	TRBV7-9	TRBJ1-2	CASIPPAGGGYTF	TGTGCCAGCATCCCCCCTGCGGGGGGCGGCTACACCTTC
-	-	TRBV7-2	TRBJ2-1	CASSPGRAWNEQFF	TGTGCCAGCAGCCCCGGCAGGGCCTGGAATGAGCAGTTCTTC
TRBD1	few	TRBV11-2	TRBJ2-5	CASSPSSGGLETQYF	TGTGCCAGCAGCCCAAGCTCAGGGGGCTTGGAGACCCAGTACTTC
TRBD2	-	TRBV11-1	TRBJ2-3	CASSLGAGGADTQYF	TGTGCCAGCAGCTTAGGAGCGGGAGGTGCAGATACGCAGTATTTT
TRBD1	few	TRBV19	TRBJ2-5	CASTPGGTETYQETQYF	TGTGCCAGTACCCCGGGTGGGACAGAAACGTACCAAGAGACCCAGTACTTC
-	-	TRBV5-1	TRBJ2-7	CASSSRLGSYEQYF	TGCGCCAGCAGCTCAAGACTAGGGAGCTACGAGCAGTACTTC
-	-	TRBV6-6	TRBJ1-4	CASSYRQNEKLFF	TGTGCCAGCAGTTACCGACAGAATGAAAAACTGTTTTTT